These 21 T cell receptor beta chains originate from one sample sequenced in a study of blood T cell repertoires in COVID-19. Method: immunoSEQ multiplex PCR; TCRdb's copy keeps in-frame clones and lacks some. The sample consists of about 210,000 clones, approximately 82% of them appearing once. Specimen: peripheral blood. The receptors were gathered from a woman in her forties with acute or convalescent COVID-19.

The rearrangement uses TRBV11-2 and TRBJ2-2; TRBD2 aligns across 9 bases. The length of the CDR3 is 18 residues. CDR1 is SGHAT, CDR2 FQNNGV, per germline. V was pared by 3 bases and J by 2 bases, with 10 bases of the junction left unmatched. Written as DNA, the CDR3 is TGTGCCAGCAGCTTTCGGAAGAGACTAGCGGTCAACACCGGGGAGCTGTTTTTT. It codes for CASSFRKRLAVNTGELFF.

The chain has TRBV24-1 and TRBJ1-1, with D perhaps matching TRBD1 (5 bases). CDR3 length: 12 amino acids. Germline values: CDR1 KGHDR, CDR2 SFDVKD. The CDR3 is CATRGRNTEAFF. For the CDR3, the DNA is TGTGCTACCCGGGGGAGGAACACTGAAGCTTTCTTT.

The genes are TRBV19 and TRBJ1-4; possible D gene TRBD1, 5 bases. This CDR3 has 13 residues. Germline loops: CDR1 LNHDA, CDR2 SQIVND (reference sequence). V dropped 8 bases and J dropped 6 bases, with 13 bases sitting between them. CDR3 in DNA: TGTGCCAGTCACCGGGGGGGGGATGAAAAACTGTTTTTT. Its protein is CASHRGGDEKLFF. The variable domain in full, with the rest retrieved from reference TRBV19 and TRBJ1-4, is DGGITQSPKYLFRKEGQNVTLSCEQNLNHDAMYWYRQDPGQGLRLIYYSQIVNDFQKGDIAEGYSVSREKKESFPLTVTSAQKNPTAFYLCASHRGGDEKLFFGSGTQLSVL.

The CDR3 DNA reads as TGTGCCAGTAGTACCAGATGGGGCGGCTACACCTTC. Translated, it gives CASSTRWGGYTF. The V call is TRBV19, the J call TRBJ1-2, with a weak D call TRBD1 (5 bases). The CDR3 is made up of 12 amino acids. CDR1 is LNHDA and CDR2 is SQIVND in the germline V gene (reference sequence). Trimming cost V 4 bases and J 8 bases, with 11 bases left between them. Combining the CDR3 with reference TRBV19 and TRBJ1-2 gives the whole variable domain DGGITQSPKYLFRKEGQNVTLSCEQNLNHDAMYWYRQDPGQGLRLIYYSQIVNDFQKGDIAEGYSVSREKKESFPLTVTSAQKNPTAFYLCASSTRWGGYTFGSGTRLTVV.

This clone was recorded a few times. This chain joins TRBV28 and TRBJ1-2; maybe TRBD1 (5 bases). The CDR3 has 13 residues. V was shortened by 3 bases and J by 8 bases, with 13 bases between the two germline ends. The germline gives CDR1 MDHEN, CDR2 SYDVKM. The CDR3 here is CASSFGGAEGYTF. The CDR3 bases are TGTGCCAGCAGTTTTGGAGGGGCGGAAGGCTACACCTTC.

This rearrangement joins TRBV3-1 (or the pseudogene TRBV3-2) to TRBJ2-3; perhaps TRBD1 as D (6 bases). Trimming cost V 0 bases and J 2 bases, with 12 bases left between them. This CDR3 has 16 residues. Per the germline V gene, CDR1 is LGHDT and CDR2 is YNNKEL (reference sequence). The CDR3 DNA sequence: TGTGCCAGCAGCCAAGATCGTCAGGGGCTCACAGATACGCAGTATTTT. Its translation is CASSQDRQGLTDTQYF.

This clone occurred a few times. At the DNA level, this CDR3 is encoded by other sequences in the same sample as well. The rearrangement uses TRBV4-1 and TRBJ1-1; TRBD1 might be the D (6 bases). The CDR3 has 16 amino acids. CDR1 and CDR2 (germline): MGHRA, YSYEKL. V lost 4 bases to trimming and J lost 0 bases, with 15 bases between them. CDR3 in amino acids: CASSRGQLRMNTEAFF. The CDR3 region has the DNA TGCGCCAGCAGCCGCGGACAGCTTAGGATGAACACTGAAGCTTTCTTT.

This chain connects TRBV12-5 to TRBJ2-1; D unclear. The CDR3 spans 17 residues. Germline values: CDR1 LGHNT, CDR2 FRNRAP. V was clipped by 2 bases and J by 0 bases, with 14 bases between them. CDR3 bases: TGTGCTAGTGGTTTGATAACTGGAGATTTCTCCTACAATGAGCAGTTCTTC. This codes for CASGLITGDFSYNEQFF.

The V call is TRBV2, the J call TRBJ1-2, with 7 bases matching TRBD1. V lost 7 bases to trimming and J lost 2 bases; unmatched junction nucleotides: 4. This CDR3 spans 13 amino acids. Germline V lookup: CDR1 SNHLY, CDR2 FYNNEI. The CDR3 loop reads CASNVQGNYGYTF. The CDR3 DNA reads TGTGCCAGCAATGTACAGGGGAACTATGGCTACACCTTC.

The chain carries TRBV11-3 and TRBJ2-3; 7 positions match TRBD2. Germline loops: CDR1 SGHNT, CDR2 YENEEA. The CDR3 totals 13 residues. V was pared by 2 bases and J by 10 bases, with 6 bases of the junction left unmatched. The CDR3 here is CASSLSVAGAQYF. The CDR3 coding sequence is TGTGCCAGCAGCTTAAGTGTGGCGGGGGCGCAGTATTTT.

This rearrangement joins TRBV6-5 to TRBJ2-3; D not resolved. Germline values: CDR1 MNHEY, CDR2 SVGAGI. The V end lost 5 bases, the J end lost 5 bases, and 5 bases lay between the germline ends. The CDR3 consists of 11 residues. The CDR3 DNA reads TGTGCCAGCAGTATCAGAGATACGCAGTATTTT. Protein product: CASSIRDTQYF.

This clone appeared a single time. The V call is TRBV27, the J call TRBJ2-7; 9 bases are shared with TRBD2. Germline assignment: CDR1 MNHEY and CDR2 SMNVEV (reference sequence). V was pared by 3 bases and J by 6 bases, with 15 bases of the junction left unmatched. The CDR3 length is 17 residues. Here the CDR3 DNA reads TGTGCCAGCAGTTTGGTTATGGCTAGCGGGGAACCAGGCGAGCAGTACTTC. Translation gives CASSLVMASGEPGEQYF.

The rearrangement links TRBV4-1 to TRBJ2-1, with TRBD2 identical over 9 bases. J was trimmed by 9 bases and V by 2 bases; bases with no gene match: 14. CDR1 MGHRA and CDR2 YSYEKL come from the germline V gene. The CDR3 consists of 17 residues. The CDR3 coding sequence is TGCGCCAGCAGCCAAAGGGGTGCGGCGGGGGGGCCAGGTGAGCAGTTCTTC. Translated: CASSQRGAAGGPGEQFF.

V is TRBV6-6 and J is TRBJ2-1, with 8 bases that match TRBD1. V trimming: 5 bases; J trimming: 12 bases; junction bases outside the gene matches: 12. The germline V gene encodes CDR1 MNHNY and CDR2 SVGAGI (reference sequence). The CDR3 totals 14 residues. In DNA, the CDR3 is TGTGCCAGCAGTAGGACAGGGATCGCCGGTGGGCAGTTCTTC. Encoded protein: CASSRTGIAGGQFF.

The CDR3 nucleotides are TGTGCCAGCAGTTACGACTCGAAAGACACCGGGGAGCTGTTTTTT. Translation: CASSYDSKDTGELFF. V and J are TRBV6-5 and TRBJ2-2; D gene uncertain. The V and J ends lost 2 bases and 3 bases respectively, with 10 bases between them. From germline, CDR1 is MNHEY and CDR2 SVGAGI. The length of the CDR3 is 15 residues.

J is TRBJ2-2 and V is TRBV7-2; no firm D call. Trimming removed 3 bases at V and 4 bases at J, with 18 bases between. CDR3 length: 17 amino acids. Germline V lookup: CDR1 SGHTA, CDR2 FQGNSA. The CDR3 nucleotides read TGTGCCAGCAGCTTGACCCGCGGCGGCCGACTCACCGGGGAGCTGTTTTTT. Translation: CASSLTRGGRLTGELFF.

The chain uses TRBV7-6 and TRBJ2-2; the match to TRBD1 covers 9 bases. Losses at the gene ends were 5 bases for V and 5 bases for J; bases not matched to a gene: 9. This CDR3 contains 16 residues. Germline V lookup: CDR1 SGHVS, CDR2 FNYEAQ. The CDR3 spells CASSHRGLRETGELFF. DNA of the CDR3: TGTGCCAGCAGCCACAGGGGGCTTAGGGAGACCGGGGAGCTGTTTTTT.

This chain links TRBV6-1 with TRBJ1-6, with 8 bases identical to TRBD1. The V gene end was trimmed by 2 bases and the J gene end by 10 bases; junction bases not matched to a gene: 10. CDR3 length: 16 residues. Germline values: CDR1 MNHNS, CDR2 SASEGT. DNA for the CDR3: TGTGCCAGCAGTGAATCGACTCCCGGGACAGGATCACCCCTCCACTTT. Protein sequence: CASSESTPGTGSPLHF.

This chain links TRBV6-6 with TRBJ2-4; the match to TRBD2 covers 7 bases. Germline V gives CDR1 MNHNY, CDR2 SVGAGI (reference sequence). V lost 9 bases and J lost 3; bases outside the gene matches: 8. The CDR3 sequence is 14 residues long. The CDR3 DNA reads as TGTGCCAGTACTTTGGGGGGGAACAAAAACATTCAGTACTTC. Protein product: CASTLGGNKNIQYF.

This clone was counted between two and nine times. The chain combines TRBV6-1 with TRBJ1-5; D not resolved. The CDR3 has 14 residues. Germline assignment: CDR1 MNHNS and CDR2 SASEGT. Trimming removed 2 bases at V and 3 bases at J, with 8 bases between. The CDR3 sequence: CASSEFRFNQPQHF. DNA of the CDR3: TGTGCCAGCAGTGAATTCCGTTTCAATCAGCCCCAGCATTTT.

V gene TRBV7-6 combines with J gene TRBJ2-5, with 7 bases identical to TRBD2. The CDR3 sequence is 17 residues long. Germline CDR1 and CDR2: SGHVS and FNYEAQ. V trimming: 5 bases; J trimming: 1 base; junction bases outside the gene matches: 13. CDR3 amino acids: CASSPSTRTRAQETQYF. The CDR3 region has the DNA TGTGCCAGCAGCCCATCAACCCGGACTAGGGCCCAAGAGACCCAGTACTTC.